This T cell receptor beta chain derives from a study of blood T cell repertoires in COVID-19. Across the study: Recovered participants had two consecutive negative NP/OP PCR tests, healthcare professional clearance, or symptom resolution.

Per the study methods: Reference gene primer amplification gave nucleated cell count estimates. Measured with immunoSEQ multiplex PCR; TCRdb has only the in-frame clones, and not every one. Clone size and the V and J calls come from that table; the DNA yielded D and trimming. The sample carries roughly 190,000 clones, roughly nine tenths recorded once. Trimming removed 4 bases at V and 4 bases at J, with 17 bases between. Germline loops: CDR1 SGHRS, CDR2 YFSETQ. This CDR3 is 15 amino acids long. The participants were between roughly 18 and 100 years old and came from about two dozen US areas. Which cohort a participant joined came from the clinical history participants gave.

The specimen sequenced was PBMCs or T cells enriched from blood (not recorded which). This receptor was taken from a woman aged 40 to 50 in a cohort exposed to, infected with or recovered from COVID-19 (not recorded which). V and J are TRBV5-1 and TRBJ1-1; D call uncertain. CDR3 residues: CASSPSQRGSTEAFF. DNA for the CDR3: TGCGCCAGCAGCCCAAGTCAACGGGGAAGCACTGAAGCTTTCTTT.